Presented here are 17 T cell receptor beta chains from one specimen sequenced in a study of OX40 agonist ivuxolimab in advanced cancers. Profiling relied on immunoSEQ multiplex PCR, and the TCRdb table lists in-frame clones only, not all of them. The profile covers some 47,000 clones, with 65% to 85% appearing a single time and approximately 6.8% taken by the ten largest. The specimen comprised CD4+ or CD8+ T cells sorted from blood, sampled in a trial of the OX40 agonist ivuxolimab. All receptors derive from an adult with an advanced solid tumor such as melanoma, head and neck, liver or kidney cancer.

The chain couples TRBV20-1 to TRBJ2-7; D uncertain. V gave up 4 bases and J gave up 3 bases, with 7 bases separating them. Germline CDR1 DFQATT, CDR2 SNEGSKA (reference sequence). The CDR3 is 11 residues long. The DNA of the CDR3 is TGCAGTGCTATTCAAGACTACGAGCAGTACTTC. Protein sequence: CSAIQDYEQYF.

The V gene is TRBV11-2, the J gene TRBJ2-3; D is unclear. CDR3 length: 12 amino acids. In germline, CDR1 is SGHAT, CDR2 FQNNGV. Trimming pared 5 bases from V and 4 bases from J, leaving 7 bases between. This CDR3 is CASSPFADTQYF. Here the CDR3 DNA reads TGTGCCAGCAGCCCCTTCGCAGATACGCAGTATTTT.

The genes are TRBV7-9 and TRBJ1-1; TRBD1 might be the D (6 bases). The CDR3 has 14 residues. V was trimmed by 7 bases and J by 0 bases, leaving 12 bases between them. The V gene's germline CDR1 is SEHNR and CDR2 FQNEAQ (reference sequence). The chain's CDR3 is CASNRGGMNTEAFF. The DNA of the CDR3 is TGTGCCAGCAATCGTGGGGGCATGAACACTGAAGCTTTCTTT.

The rearrangement links TRBV27 to TRBJ2-7; maybe TRBD1 (5 bases). Germline V gene sequence: CDR1 MNHEY, CDR2 SMNVEV (reference sequence). Trimming took off 2 bases at V and 3 bases at J, with 8 bases between the two ends. CDR3 length: 13 residues. The CDR3 bases are TGTGCCAGCAGTTTAGGGGCCCGCTACGAGCAGTACTTC. It codes for CASSLGARYEQYF.

This clone has only a few counts. The V call is TRBV30, the J call TRBJ1-2; TRBD1 matches 7 bases. The germline V gene encodes CDR1 GTSNPN and CDR2 SVGIG (reference sequence). Losses at the gene ends were 4 bases for V and 4 bases for J; bases not matched to a gene: 6. The CDR3 totals 13 residues. CDR3 in amino acids: CAWTLQGGYGYTF. The CDR3 DNA sequence: TGTGCCTGGACATTGCAGGGGGGCTATGGCTACACCTTC.

The rearrangement links TRBV4-3 to TRBJ2-3; D not resolved. This CDR3 has 17 amino acids. Trimming stripped 1 base from V and 5 bases from J, with 19 bases between. In germline, CDR1 is LGHNA, CDR2 YSLEER. CDR3 DNA sequence: TGCGCCAGCAGCCAAGTACCCTACCCAGACCCCATAGATACGCAGTATTTT. It codes for CASSQVPYPDPIDTQYF.

This chain joins TRBV6-5 and TRBJ1-3, with a possible D match to TRBD1 (6 bases). This CDR3 has 15 amino acids. Looked up from germline, CDR1 is MNHEY and CDR2 is SVGAGI. Trimming stripped 4 bases from V and 2 bases from J, with 12 bases between. The DNA for the CDR3 is TGTGCCAGCAGTTCCCTGCACAGGGCTGGAAACACCATATATTTT. Translating it yields CASSSLHRAGNTIYF.

The chain has TRBV28 and TRBJ1-3; 12 nucleotides line up with TRBD1. Trimming took 5 bases from V and 1 from J; bases not matched to a gene: 15. The CDR3 length is 20 residues. Looked up from germline, CDR1 is MDHEN and CDR2 is SYDVKM. This CDR3 is CASSIQPGQGAYWSGNTIYF. CDR3 nucleotide sequence: TGTGCCAGCAGTATCCAACCGGGACAGGGGGCTTATTGGTCTGGAAACACCATATATTTT. The complete variable domain, with remaining parts taken from reference TRBV28 and TRBJ1-3, reads DVKVTQSSRYLVKRTGEKVFLECVQDMDHENMFWYRQDPGLGLRLIYFSYDVKMKEKGDIPEGYSVSREKKERFSLILESASTNQTSMYLCASSIQPGQGAYWSGNTIYFGEGSWLTVV.

The CDR3: CASSEYGTGEYGYTF. CDR3 in DNA: TGTGCCAGCAGCGAATATGGGACAGGGGAGTATGGCTACACCTTC. The chain employs TRBV2 and TRBJ1-2; 10 positions agree with TRBD1. The V segment lost 6 bases and the J segment 5 bases; nucleotides outside the gene matches: 9. The V gene's germline CDR1 is SNHLY and CDR2 FYNNEI. This CDR3 region has 15 residues.

The J gene is TRBJ1-1, the V gene TRBV13, with a tentative D call TRBD1 (5 bases). CDR1 and CDR2 (germline): PRHDT, FYEKMQ (reference sequence). This CDR3 region has 14 residues. Trimming removed 5 bases from V and 6 bases from J, with 16 bases in between. This CDR3 reads CASSPILGTAEAFF. CDR3 nucleotide sequence: TGTGCCAGCAGCCCTATATTGGGGACCGCTGAAGCTTTCTTT. The full variable domain, completed using reference TRBV13 and TRBJ1-1, is AAGVIQSPRHLIKEKRETATLKCYPIPRHDTVYWYQQGPGQDPQFLISFYEKMQSDKGSIPDRFSAQQFSDYHSELNMSSLELGDSALYFCASSPILGTAEAFFGQGTRLTVV.

The CDR3: CASSPSREGLIYEQYF. Written as DNA, the CDR3 is TGTGCCAGCAGTCCCTCGCGGGAGGGCCTTATATACGAGCAGTACTTC. This rearrangement joins TRBV7-9 to TRBJ2-5, with 9 bases lining up with TRBD2. The end of the DNA is better explained by TRBJ2-7, so the J call may be wrong. This CDR3 is built from 16 residues. Per germline, CDR1 SEHNR and CDR2 FQNEAQ (reference sequence).

V and J are TRBV10-3 and TRBJ1-1, with 7 bases lining up with TRBD1. The V gene end was trimmed by 0 bases and the J gene end by 10 bases; junction bases not matched to a gene: 11. Germline V lookup: CDR1 ENHRY, CDR2 SYGVKD. The CDR3 length is 15 residues. For the CDR3, the DNA is TGTGCCATCAGTGAGTCTGCGGCTGAGGGGGCTGGAGCTTTCTTT. The encoded protein is CAISESAAEGAGAFF.

This clone was picked up one time. The rearrangement uses TRBV2 and TRBJ1-5; D is possibly TRBD1 (5 bases). The CDR3 runs 15 residues. V was cut by 8 bases and J by 5 bases, with 19 bases left in between. Germline V gene lookup returns CDR1 SNHLY and CDR2 FYNNEI. The CDR3, as DNA: TGTGCCAGCCAGGGAACGGGGGGTGGGGATCAGCCCCAGCATTTT. Its protein is CASQGTGGGDQPQHF.

The J gene is TRBJ2-7, the V gene TRBV5-1; 8 bases align to TRBD1. Germline values: CDR1 SGHRS, CDR2 YFSETQ. V lost 4 bases, J lost 0 bases, and 9 bases stayed unmatched. The CDR3 is made up of 16 amino acids. The chain's CDR3 is CASSTTWTGSSYEQYF. CDR3 DNA sequence: TGCGCCAGCAGCACGACATGGACAGGGAGCTCCTACGAGCAGTACTTC. Based on the CDR3 plus reference TRBV5-1 and TRBJ2-7, the full variable domain is KAGVTQTPRYLIKTRGQQVTLSCSPISGHRSVSWYQQTPGQGLQFLFEYFSETQRNKGNFPGRFSGRQFSNSRSEMNVSTLELGDSALYLCASSTTWTGSSYEQYFGPGTRLTVT.

The V and J genes are TRBV6-5 and TRBJ1-2; 7 bases line up with TRBD1. The germline V gene encodes CDR1 MNHEY and CDR2 SVGAGI. The CDR3 runs 13 residues. Germline trimming cut 5 bases from V and 8 bases from J; bases unmatched to any gene: 8. CDR3 protein: CASSSGTERGYTF. The CDR3 region has the DNA TGTGCCAGCAGTAGCGGGACAGAGAGAGGCTACACCTTC.

V and J are TRBV4-1 and TRBJ2-1; 7 bases agree with TRBD2. This CDR3 has 16 residues. Per germline, CDR1 MGHRA and CDR2 YSYEKL. Trimming at V came to 0 bases and at J to 4 bases, leaving 6 bases not matched to a gene. For the CDR3, the DNA is TGCGCCAGCAGCCAAGAGGGCCAGCGGGGTTACAATGAGCAGTTCTTC. The encoded protein is CASSQEGQRGYNEQFF.

The table lists this clone with a count of one. The chain uses TRBV4-3 and TRBJ2-2, with unresolved D. Germline V gene data show CDR1 as LGHNA and CDR2 as YSLEER. This CDR3 has 17 amino acids. Trimming cost V 0 bases and J 5 bases, with 16 bases left between them. The CDR3 DNA reads as TGCGCCAGCAGCCAAGAACTGGAGTTAATGAGAACCGGGGAGCTGTTTTTT. Protein sequence: CASSQELELMRTGELFF.